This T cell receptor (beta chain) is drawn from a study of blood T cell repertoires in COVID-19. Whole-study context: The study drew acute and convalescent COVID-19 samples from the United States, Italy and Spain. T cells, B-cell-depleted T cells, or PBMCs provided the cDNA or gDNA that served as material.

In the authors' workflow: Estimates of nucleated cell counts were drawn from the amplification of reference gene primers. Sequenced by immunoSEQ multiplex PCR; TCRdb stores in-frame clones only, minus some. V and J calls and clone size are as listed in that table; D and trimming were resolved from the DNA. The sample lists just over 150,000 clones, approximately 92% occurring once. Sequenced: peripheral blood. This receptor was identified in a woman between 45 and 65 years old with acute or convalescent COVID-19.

CDR3 bases: TGTGCCAGTAGCCAGGGGAACTCGCTTAATTCACCCCTCCACTTT. Protein product: CASSQGNSLNSPLHF. The gene calls are TRBV19 and TRBJ1-6; D is perhaps TRBD1 (6 bases). Germline V gives CDR1 LNHDA, CDR2 SQIVND (reference sequence). The V end was cut by 6 bases, the J end by 6 bases, with 15 bases between. The CDR3 is 15 amino acids.